Shown below are 4 T cell receptor beta chains from a single sample sequenced in a study of OX40 agonist ivuxolimab in advanced cancers. Assay used: immunoSEQ multiplex PCR; TCRdb lists only in-frame clones, some missing. The data contain tens of thousands of clones, over 70% of them seen just once; the ten biggest clones take up roughly 10%. This material consisted of CD4+ or CD8+ T cells sorted from blood, taken in a trial of the OX40 agonist ivuxolimab. These receptors were taken from an adult with an advanced solid tumor such as melanoma, head and neck, liver or kidney cancer.

DNA of the CDR3: TGTGCCAGCAGCGGGGACCCAGCCAACGAGCAGTACTTC. Its protein is CASSGDPANEQYF. The chain couples TRBV13 to TRBJ2-7; D tentatively reads TRBD1 or TRBD2 (5 bases each). From germline, CDR1 is PRHDT and CDR2 FYEKMQ (reference sequence). The CDR3 spans 13 residues. Trimming took 5 bases from V and 5 from J, leaving 13 bases between them.

Turning to this clone: Other DNA sequences within the sample encode an identical CDR3. This sequence joins TRBV15 and TRBJ2-2; D possibly corresponds to TRBD2 (5 bases). V was pared by 0 bases and J by 1 base, with 6 bases between. This CDR3 region has 15 residues. Germline V gives CDR1 LNHNV, CDR2 YYDKDF (reference sequence). In nucleotides, the CDR3 is TGTGCCACCAGCAGAGACAGCGGGAACACCGGGGAGCTGTTTTTT. Its translation: CATSRDSGNTGELFF.

The J gene is TRBJ1-3, the V gene TRBV19, with TRBD1 identical over 9 bases. The CDR3 runs to 14 residues. Germline-derived CDR1 and CDR2 are LNHDA and SQIVND (reference sequence). Germline trimming cut 5 bases from V and 10 bases from J; bases unmatched to any gene: 9. Here the CDR3 reads CASSPRTGDHTIYF. DNA for the CDR3: TGTGCCAGTAGTCCACGGACAGGGGATCATACCATATATTTT.

J is TRBJ2-1 and V is TRBV2; 8 positions match TRBD2. With 6 bases clipped from V and 6 bases from J, the junction kept 7 bases outside the gene matches. Germline CDR1 is SNHLY and CDR2 is FYNNEI. CDR3 length equals 14 residues. CDR3 residues: CASRGLVRLNEQFF. The CDR3 region has the DNA TGTGCCAGCAGGGGACTAGTCAGGCTCAATGAGCAGTTCTTC.